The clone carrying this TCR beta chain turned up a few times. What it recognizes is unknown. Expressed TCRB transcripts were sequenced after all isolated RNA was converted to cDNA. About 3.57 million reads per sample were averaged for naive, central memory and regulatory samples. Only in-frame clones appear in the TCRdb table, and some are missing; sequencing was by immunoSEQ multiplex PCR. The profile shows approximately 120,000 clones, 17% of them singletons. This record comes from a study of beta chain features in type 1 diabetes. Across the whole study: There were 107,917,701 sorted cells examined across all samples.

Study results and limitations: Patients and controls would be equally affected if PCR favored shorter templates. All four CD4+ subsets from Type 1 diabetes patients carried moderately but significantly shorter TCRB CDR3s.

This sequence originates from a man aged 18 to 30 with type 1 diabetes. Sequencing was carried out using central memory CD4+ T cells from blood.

Written as DNA, the CDR3 is TGTGCCAGCAGCTATCAGGGGGGCGAGACCCAGTACTTC. The encoded protein is CASSYQGGETQYF. The chain recombines TRBV11-2 with TRBJ2-5; possible D gene TRBD1, 7 bases. CDR3 length: 13 amino acids. CDR1 SGHAT and CDR2 FQNNGV come from the germline V gene. Deletions cut 4 bases from V and 5 bases from J, with 11 bases between.